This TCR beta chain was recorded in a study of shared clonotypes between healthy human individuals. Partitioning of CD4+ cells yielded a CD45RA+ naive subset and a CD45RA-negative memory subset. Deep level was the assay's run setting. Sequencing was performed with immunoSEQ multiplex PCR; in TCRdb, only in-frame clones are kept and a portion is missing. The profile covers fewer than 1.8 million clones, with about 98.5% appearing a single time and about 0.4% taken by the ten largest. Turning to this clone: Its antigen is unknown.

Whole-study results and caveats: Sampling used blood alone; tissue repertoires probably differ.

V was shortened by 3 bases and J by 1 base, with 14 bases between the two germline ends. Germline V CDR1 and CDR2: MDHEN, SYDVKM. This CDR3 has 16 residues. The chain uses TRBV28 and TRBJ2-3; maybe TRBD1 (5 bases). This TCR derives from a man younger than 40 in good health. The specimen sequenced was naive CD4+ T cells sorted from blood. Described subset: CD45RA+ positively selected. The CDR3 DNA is TGTGCCAGCAGTTTTCAACCAGGGTATCGCACAGATACGCAGTATTTT. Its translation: CASSFQPGYRTDTQYF. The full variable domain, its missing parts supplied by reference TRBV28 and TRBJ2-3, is DVKVTQSSRYLVKRTGEKVFLECVQDMDHENMFWYRQDPGLGLRLIYFSYDVKMKEKGDIPEGYSVSREKKERFSLILESASTNQTSMYLCASSFQPGYRTDTQYFGPGTRLTVL.